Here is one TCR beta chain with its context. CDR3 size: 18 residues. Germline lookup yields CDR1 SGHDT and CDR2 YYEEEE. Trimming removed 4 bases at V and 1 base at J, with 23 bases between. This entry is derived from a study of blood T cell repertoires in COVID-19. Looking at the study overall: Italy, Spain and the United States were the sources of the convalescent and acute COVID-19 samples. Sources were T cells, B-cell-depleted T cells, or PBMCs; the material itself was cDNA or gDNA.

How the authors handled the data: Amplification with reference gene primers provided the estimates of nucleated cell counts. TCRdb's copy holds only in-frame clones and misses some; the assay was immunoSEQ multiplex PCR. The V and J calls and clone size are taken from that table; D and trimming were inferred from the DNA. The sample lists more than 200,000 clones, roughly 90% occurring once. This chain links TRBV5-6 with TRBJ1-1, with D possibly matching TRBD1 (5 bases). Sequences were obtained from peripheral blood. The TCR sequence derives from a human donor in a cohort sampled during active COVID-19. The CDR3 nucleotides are TGTGCCAGCAGCCCAATAAGGCGACAGCCCCCAGGGAACACTGAAGCTTTCTTT. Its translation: CASSPIRRQPPGNTEAFF.